Listed here is a single TCR beta chain. What it binds is unknown. The data were taken from a study of lymphopenia after photon versus proton radiotherapy. Study-level findings and limits: Relative stability marked proton patients; photon patients lost diversity and naive cells.

Clones were read by immunoSEQ multiplex PCR, and TCRdb kept only the in-frame ones, dropping some. The data show about 20,000 clones, roughly 91% seen once. The CDR3 is made up of 17 amino acids. The V and J ends lost 5 bases and 0 bases, in that order; junction bases with no gene match: 11. In germline, CDR1 is SGHAT, CDR2 FQNNGV. This receptor was obtained from a woman between 70 and 85 years old with pancreatic cancer. Some clones in this sample may be carry-over from other donors' samples. The sample consisted of peripheral blood, taken from a patient treated with proton-based radiotherapy. The V call is TRBV11-2, the J call TRBJ2-3; 7 bases are shared with TRBD2. CDR3 sequence (DNA): TGTGCCAGCAGCCTGGGGAGGGTTAGCGGGAGCACAGATACGCAGTATTTT. As protein: CASSLGRVSGSTDTQYF.